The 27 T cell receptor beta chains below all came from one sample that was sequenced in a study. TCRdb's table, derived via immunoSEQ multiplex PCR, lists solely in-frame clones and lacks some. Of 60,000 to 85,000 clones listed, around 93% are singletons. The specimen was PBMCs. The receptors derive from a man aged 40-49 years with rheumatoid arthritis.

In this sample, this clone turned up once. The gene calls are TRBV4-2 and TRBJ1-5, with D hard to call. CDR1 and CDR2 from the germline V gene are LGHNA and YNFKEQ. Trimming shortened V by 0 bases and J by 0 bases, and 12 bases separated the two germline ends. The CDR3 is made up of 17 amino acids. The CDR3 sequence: CASSQDHPVYSNQPQHF. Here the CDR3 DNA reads TGTGCCAGCAGCCAAGACCACCCAGTCTATAGCAATCAGCCCCAGCATTTT.

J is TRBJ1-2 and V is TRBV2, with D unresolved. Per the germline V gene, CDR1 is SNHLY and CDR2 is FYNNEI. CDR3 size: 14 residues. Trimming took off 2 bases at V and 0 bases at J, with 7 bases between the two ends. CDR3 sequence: CASSEIATNYGYTF. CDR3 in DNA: TGTGCCAGCAGTGAAATCGCGACTAACTATGGCTACACCTTC.

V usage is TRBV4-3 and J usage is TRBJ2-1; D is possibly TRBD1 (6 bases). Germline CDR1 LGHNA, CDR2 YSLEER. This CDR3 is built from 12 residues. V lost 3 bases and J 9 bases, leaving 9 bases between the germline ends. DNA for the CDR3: TGCGCCAGCAGCCAGCACAGGGCTGAGCAGTTCTTC. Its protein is CASSQHRAEQFF.

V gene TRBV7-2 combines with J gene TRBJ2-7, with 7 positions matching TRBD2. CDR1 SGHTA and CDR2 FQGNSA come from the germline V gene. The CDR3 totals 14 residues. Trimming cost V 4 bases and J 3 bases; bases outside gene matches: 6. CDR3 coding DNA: TGTGCCAGCAGCTCCCGCCTAGCGGTCTACGAGCAGTACTTC. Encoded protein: CASSSRLAVYEQYF. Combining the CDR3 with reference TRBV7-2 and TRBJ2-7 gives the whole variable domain GAGVSQSPSNKVTEKGKDVELRCDPISGHTALYWYRQSLGQGLEFLIYFQGNSAPDKSGLPSDRFSAERTGGSVSTLTIQRTQQEDSAVYLCASSSRLAVYEQYFGPGTRLTVT.

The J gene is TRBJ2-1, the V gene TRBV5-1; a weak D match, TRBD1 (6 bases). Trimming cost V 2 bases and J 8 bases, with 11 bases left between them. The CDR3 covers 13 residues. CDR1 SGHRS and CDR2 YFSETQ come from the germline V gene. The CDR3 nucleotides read TGCGCCAGCAGCTTCGCAGGGGTGTATGAGCAGTTCTTC. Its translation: CASSFAGVYEQFF.

This CDR3 reads CASSGSGGSDTGELFF. The CDR3 DNA reads TGTGCCAGCAGTGGTAGCGGGGGGAGTGACACCGGGGAGCTGTTTTTT. The chain joins TRBV25-1 to TRBJ2-2, with TRBD2 matching 10 bases. The V gene end was trimmed by 4 bases and the J gene end by 3 bases; junction bases not matched to a gene: 5. Per germline, CDR1 MGHDK and CDR2 SYGVNS. The CDR3 runs to 16 residues.

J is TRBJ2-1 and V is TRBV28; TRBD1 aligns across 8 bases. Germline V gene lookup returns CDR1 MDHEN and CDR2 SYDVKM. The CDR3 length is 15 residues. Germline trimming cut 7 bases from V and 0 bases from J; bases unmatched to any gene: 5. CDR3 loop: CASTRQGPSYNEQFF. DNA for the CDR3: TGTGCCAGCACACGACAGGGGCCCTCCTACAATGAGCAGTTCTTC.

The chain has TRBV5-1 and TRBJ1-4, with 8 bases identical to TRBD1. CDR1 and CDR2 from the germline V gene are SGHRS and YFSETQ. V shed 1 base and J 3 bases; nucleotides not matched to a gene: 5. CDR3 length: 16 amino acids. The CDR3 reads CASSLYRDRPNEKLFF. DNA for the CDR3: TGCGCCAGCAGCTTGTACCGGGACAGGCCTAATGAAAAACTGTTTTTT.

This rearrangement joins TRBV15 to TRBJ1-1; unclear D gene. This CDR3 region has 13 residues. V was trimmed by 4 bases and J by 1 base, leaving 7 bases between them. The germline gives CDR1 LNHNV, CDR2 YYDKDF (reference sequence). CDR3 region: CATSKTANTEAFF. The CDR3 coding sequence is TGTGCCACCAGCAAGACGGCGAACACTGAAGCTTTCTTT. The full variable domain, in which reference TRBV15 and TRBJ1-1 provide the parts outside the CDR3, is DAMVIQNPRYQVTQFGKPVTLSCSQTLNHNVMYWYQQKSSQAPKLLFHYYDKDFNNEADTPDNFQSRRPNTSFCFLDIRSPGLGDTAMYLCATSKTANTEAFFGQGTRLTVV.

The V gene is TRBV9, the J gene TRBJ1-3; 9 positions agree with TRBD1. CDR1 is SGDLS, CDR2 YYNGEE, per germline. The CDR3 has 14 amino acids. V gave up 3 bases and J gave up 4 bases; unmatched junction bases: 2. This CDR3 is CASSAGTGGNTIYF. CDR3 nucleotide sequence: TGTGCCAGCAGCGCCGGGACAGGGGGAAACACCATATATTTT.

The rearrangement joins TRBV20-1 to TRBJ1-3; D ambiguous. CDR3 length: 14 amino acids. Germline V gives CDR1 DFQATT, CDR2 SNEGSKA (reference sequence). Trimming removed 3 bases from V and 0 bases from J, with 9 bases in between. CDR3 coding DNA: TGCAGTGCTAGTCGCGGGAACTCTGGAAACACCATATATTTT. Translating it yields CSASRGNSGNTIYF.

CDR3 in amino acids: CATSAGGNTEAFF. The CDR3 DNA follows: TGTGCCACCAGTGCAGGGGGGAACACTGAAGCTTTCTTT. The chain uses TRBV24-1 and TRBJ1-1; 7 bases agree with TRBD1. Germline V CDR1 and CDR2: KGHDR, SFDVKD. The CDR3 is 13 amino acids. Trimming at V came to 5 bases and at J to 1 base, leaving 0 bases not matched to a gene.

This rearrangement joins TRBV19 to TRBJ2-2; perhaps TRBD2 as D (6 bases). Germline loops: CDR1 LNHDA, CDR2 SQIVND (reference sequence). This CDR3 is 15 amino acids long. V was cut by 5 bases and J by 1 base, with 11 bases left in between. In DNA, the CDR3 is TGTGCCAGTAGTCTCGGGACTGGGAACACCGGGGAGCTGTTTTTT. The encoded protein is CASSLGTGNTGELFF.

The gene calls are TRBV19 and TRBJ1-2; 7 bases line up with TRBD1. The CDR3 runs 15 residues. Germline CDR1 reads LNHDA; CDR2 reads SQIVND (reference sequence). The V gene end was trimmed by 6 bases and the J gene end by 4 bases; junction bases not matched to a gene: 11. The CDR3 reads CASSHRGRRPYGYTF. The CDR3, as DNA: TGTGCCAGTAGCCACAGGGGCCGCCGACCCTATGGCTACACCTTC.

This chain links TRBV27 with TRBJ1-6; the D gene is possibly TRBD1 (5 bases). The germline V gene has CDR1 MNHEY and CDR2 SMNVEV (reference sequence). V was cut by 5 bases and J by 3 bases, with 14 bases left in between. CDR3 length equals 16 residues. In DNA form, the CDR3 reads TGTGCCAGCAGTCCATTCGACAGCCTCTATAATTCACCCCTCCACTTT. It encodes CASSPFDSLYNSPLHF.

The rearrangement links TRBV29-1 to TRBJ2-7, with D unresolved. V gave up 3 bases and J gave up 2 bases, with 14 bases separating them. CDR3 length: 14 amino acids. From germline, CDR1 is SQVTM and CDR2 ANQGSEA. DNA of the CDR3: TGCAGCGTTGAGCGGCAGACTGAACCCTACGAGCAGTACTTC. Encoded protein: CSVERQTEPYEQYF.

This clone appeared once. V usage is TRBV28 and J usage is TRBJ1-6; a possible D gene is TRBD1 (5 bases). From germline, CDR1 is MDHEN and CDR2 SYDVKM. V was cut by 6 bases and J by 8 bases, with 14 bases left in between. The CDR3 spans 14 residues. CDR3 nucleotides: TGTGCCAGCAGCCCCGGGGGGATGGATTCACCCCTCCACTTT. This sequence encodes CASSPGGMDSPLHF.

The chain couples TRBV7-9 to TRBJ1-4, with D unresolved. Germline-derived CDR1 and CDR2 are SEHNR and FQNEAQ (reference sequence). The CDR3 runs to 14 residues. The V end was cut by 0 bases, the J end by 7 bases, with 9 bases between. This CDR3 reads CASSLALGFEKLFF. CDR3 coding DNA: TGTGCCAGCAGCTTAGCACTAGGGTTTGAAAAACTGTTTTTT.

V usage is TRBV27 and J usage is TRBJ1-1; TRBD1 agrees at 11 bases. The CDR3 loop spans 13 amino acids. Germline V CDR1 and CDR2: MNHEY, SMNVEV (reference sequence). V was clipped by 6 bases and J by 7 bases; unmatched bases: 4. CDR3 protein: CASRGQGVSEAFF. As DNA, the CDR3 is TGTGCCAGCAGGGGACAGGGGGTGAGTGAAGCTTTCTTT.

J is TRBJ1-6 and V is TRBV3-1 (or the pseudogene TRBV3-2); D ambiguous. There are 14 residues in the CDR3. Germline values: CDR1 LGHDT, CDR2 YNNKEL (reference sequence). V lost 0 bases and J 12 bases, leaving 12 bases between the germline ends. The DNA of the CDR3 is TGTGCCAGCAGCCAAGATCGGGCAGCGGGACCCCTCCACTTT. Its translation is CASSQDRAAGPLHF.

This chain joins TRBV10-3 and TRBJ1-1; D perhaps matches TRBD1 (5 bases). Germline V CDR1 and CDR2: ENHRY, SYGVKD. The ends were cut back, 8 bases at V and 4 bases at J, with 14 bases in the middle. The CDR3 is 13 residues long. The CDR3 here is CAIGGSRSTEAFF. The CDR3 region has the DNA TGTGCCATCGGGGGGAGTAGGTCCACTGAAGCTTTCTTT.

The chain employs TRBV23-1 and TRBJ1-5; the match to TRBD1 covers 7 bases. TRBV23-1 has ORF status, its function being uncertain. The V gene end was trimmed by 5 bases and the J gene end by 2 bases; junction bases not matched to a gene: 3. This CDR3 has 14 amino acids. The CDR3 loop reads CASSDRAGNQPQHF. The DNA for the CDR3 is TGCGCCAGCAGTGACAGGGCGGGCAATCAGCCCCAGCATTTT.

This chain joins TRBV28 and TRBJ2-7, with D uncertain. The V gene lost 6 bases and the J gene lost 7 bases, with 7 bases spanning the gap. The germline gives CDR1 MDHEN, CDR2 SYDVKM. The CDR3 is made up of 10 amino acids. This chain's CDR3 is CASSPREQYF. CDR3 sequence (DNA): TGTGCCAGCAGCCCCCGGGAGCAGTACTTC.

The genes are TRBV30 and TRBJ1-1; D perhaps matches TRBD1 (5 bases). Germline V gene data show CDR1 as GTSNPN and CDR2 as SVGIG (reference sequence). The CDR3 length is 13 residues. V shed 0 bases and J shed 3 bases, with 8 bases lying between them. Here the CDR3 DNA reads TGTGCCTGGAGTGTAGGGACCTACACTGAAGCTTTCTTT. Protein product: CAWSVGTYTEAFF.

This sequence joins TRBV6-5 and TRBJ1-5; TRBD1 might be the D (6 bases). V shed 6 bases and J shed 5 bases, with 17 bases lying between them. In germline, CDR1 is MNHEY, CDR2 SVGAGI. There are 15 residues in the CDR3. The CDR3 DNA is TGTGCCAGCAGCTGGGGGTCAGGGGATGATCAGCCCCAGCATTTT. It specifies CASSWGSGDDQPQHF.

CDR3 amino acids: CASSNLGIGNYGYTF. CDR3 nucleotide sequence: TGTGCCAGCAGCAACCTAGGGATAGGGAACTATGGCTACACCTTC. The chain has TRBV2 and TRBJ1-2; no clear D. V was trimmed by 6 bases and J by 2 bases, leaving 16 bases between them. Germline values: CDR1 SNHLY, CDR2 FYNNEI. The CDR3 has 15 residues.

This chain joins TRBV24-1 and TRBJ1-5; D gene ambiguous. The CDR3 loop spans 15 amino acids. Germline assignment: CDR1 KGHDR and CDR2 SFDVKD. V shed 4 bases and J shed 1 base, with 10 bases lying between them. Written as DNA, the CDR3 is TGTGCCACCAGTGACCGGGCGGACAGCAATCAGCCCCAGCATTTT. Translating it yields CATSDRADSNQPQHF.